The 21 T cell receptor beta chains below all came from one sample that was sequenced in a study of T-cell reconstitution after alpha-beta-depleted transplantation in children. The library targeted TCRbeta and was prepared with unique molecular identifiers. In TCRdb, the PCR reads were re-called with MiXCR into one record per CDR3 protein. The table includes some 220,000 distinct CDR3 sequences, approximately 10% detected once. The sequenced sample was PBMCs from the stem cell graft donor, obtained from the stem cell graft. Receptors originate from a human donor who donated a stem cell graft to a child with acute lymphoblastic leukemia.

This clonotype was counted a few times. The CDR3 nucleotides are TGCAGTGCTAGGTTTAAGGGGTTGGGTCAGCCCCAGCATTTT. This sequence encodes CSARFKGLGQPQHF. The V call is TRBV20-1, the J call TRBJ1-5; D is perhaps TRBD1 (5 bases). The CDR3 consists of 14 residues. The V end was cut by 3 bases, the J end by 6 bases, with 15 bases between. Germline values: CDR1 DFQATT, CDR2 SNEGSKA (reference sequence).

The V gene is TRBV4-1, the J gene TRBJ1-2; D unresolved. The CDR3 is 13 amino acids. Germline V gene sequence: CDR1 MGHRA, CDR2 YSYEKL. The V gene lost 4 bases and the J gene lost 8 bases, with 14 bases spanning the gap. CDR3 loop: CASSPSVQFGYTF. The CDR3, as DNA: TGCGCCAGCAGCCCCTCGGTACAGTTCGGCTACACCTTC.

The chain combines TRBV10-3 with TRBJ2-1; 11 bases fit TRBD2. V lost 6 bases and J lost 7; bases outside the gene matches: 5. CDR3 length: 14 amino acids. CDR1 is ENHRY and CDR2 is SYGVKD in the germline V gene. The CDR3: CAIRGTSGYNEQFF. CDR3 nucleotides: TGTGCCATCAGGGGGACTAGCGGATATAATGAGCAGTTCTTC.

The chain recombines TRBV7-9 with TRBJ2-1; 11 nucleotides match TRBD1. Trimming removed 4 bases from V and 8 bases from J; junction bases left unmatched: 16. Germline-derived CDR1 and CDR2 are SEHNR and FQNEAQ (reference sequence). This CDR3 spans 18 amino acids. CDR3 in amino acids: CASSSLLSDRGRIDEQFF. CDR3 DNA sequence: TGTGCCAGCAGCTCCCTCCTGTCGGACAGGGGGCGAATAGATGAGCAGTTCTTC.

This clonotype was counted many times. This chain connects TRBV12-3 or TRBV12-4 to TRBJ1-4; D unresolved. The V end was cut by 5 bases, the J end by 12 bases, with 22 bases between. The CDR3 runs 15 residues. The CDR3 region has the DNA TGTGCCAGCAGTAACCGGGGTCGACCCAATCTCCAACTGTTTTTT. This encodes CASSNRGRPNLQLFF.

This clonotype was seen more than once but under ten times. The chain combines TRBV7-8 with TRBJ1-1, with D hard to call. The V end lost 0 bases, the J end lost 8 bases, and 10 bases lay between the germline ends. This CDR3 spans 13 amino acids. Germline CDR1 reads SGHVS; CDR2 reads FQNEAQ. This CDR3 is CASSLARAREAFF. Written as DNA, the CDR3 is TGTGCCAGCAGCTTAGCGCGGGCACGAGAAGCTTTCTTT.

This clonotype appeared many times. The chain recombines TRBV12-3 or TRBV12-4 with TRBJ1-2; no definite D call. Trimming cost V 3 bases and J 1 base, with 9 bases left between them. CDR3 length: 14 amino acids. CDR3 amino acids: CASSFNSINYGYTF. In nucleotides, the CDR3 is TGTGCCAGCAGTTTTAATTCTATTAACTATGGCTACACCTTC.

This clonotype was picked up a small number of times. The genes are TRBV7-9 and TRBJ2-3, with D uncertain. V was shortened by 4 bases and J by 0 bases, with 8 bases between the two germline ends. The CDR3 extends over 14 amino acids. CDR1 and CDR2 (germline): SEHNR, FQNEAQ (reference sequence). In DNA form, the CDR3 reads TGTGCCAGCAGCTCCTTACAGAGCACAGATACGCAGTATTTT. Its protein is CASSSLQSTDTQYF.

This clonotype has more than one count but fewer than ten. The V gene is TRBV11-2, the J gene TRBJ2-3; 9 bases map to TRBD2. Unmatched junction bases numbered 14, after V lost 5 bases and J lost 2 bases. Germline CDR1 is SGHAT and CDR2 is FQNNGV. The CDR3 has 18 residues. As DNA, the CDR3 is TGTGCCAGCAGCCCCGATCCTAAGCGGGGGGCAAACACAGATACGCAGTATTTT. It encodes CASSPDPKRGANTDTQYF.

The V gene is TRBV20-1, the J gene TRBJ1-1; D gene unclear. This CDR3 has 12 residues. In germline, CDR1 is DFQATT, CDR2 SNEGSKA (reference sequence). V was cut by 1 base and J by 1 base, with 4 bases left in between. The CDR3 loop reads CSARGPNTEAFF. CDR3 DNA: TGCAGTGCTAGAGGCCCGAACACTGAAGCTTTCTTT.

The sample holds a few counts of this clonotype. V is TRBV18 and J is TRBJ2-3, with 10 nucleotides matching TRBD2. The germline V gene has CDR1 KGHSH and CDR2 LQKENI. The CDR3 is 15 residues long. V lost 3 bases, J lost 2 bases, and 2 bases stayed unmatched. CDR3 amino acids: CASSPGLADTDTQYF. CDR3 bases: TGTGCCAGCTCACCCGGACTAGCGGACACAGATACGCAGTATTTT.

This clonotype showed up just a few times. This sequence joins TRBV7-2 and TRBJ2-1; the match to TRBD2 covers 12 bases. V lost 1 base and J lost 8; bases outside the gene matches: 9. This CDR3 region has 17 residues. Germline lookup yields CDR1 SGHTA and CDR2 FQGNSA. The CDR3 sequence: CASSLEPTSGGFYEQFF. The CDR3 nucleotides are TGTGCCAGCAGCTTAGAGCCGACTAGCGGGGGATTCTATGAGCAGTTCTTC. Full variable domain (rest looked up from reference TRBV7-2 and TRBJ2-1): GAGVSQSPSNKVTEKGKDVELRCDPISGHTALYWYRQSLGQGLEFLIYFQGNSAPDKSGLPSDRFSAERTGGSVSTLTIQRTQQEDSAVYLCASSLEPTSGGFYEQFFGPGTRLTVL.

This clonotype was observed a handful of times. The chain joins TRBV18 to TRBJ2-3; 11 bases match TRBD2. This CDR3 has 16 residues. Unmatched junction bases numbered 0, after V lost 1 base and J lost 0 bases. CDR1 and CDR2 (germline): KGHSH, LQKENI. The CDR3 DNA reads TGTGCCAGCTCACCACGACTAGCGGGGAGCACAGATACGCAGTATTTT. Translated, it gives CASSPRLAGSTDTQYF.

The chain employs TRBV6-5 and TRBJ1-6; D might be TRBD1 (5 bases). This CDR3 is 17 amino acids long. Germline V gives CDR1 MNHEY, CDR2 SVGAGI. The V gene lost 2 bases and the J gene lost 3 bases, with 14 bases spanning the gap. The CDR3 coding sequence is TGTGCCAGCAGTTACCAGGCAGGGAGCAACTATAATTCACCCCTCCACTTT. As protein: CASSYQAGSNYNSPLHF.

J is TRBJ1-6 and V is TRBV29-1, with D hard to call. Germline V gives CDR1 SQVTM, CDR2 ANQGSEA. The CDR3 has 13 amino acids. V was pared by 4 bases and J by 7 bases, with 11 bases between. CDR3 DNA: TGCAGCGTTGGAGAGGATCTGAATTCACCCCTCCACTTT. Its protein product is CSVGEDLNSPLHF. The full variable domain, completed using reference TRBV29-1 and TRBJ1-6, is SAVISQKPSRDICQRGTSLTIQCQVDSQVTMMFWYRQQPGQSLTLIATANQGSEATYESGFVIDKFPISRPNLTFSTLTVSNMSPEDSSIYLCSVGEDLNSPLHFGNGTRLTVT.

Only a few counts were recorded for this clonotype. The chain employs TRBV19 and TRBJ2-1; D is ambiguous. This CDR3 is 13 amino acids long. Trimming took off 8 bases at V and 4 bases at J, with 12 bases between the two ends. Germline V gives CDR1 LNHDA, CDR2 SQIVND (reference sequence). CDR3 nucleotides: TGTGCCAGTGCCGAAGAAGTTTACAATGAGCAGTTCTTC. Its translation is CASAEEVYNEQFF.

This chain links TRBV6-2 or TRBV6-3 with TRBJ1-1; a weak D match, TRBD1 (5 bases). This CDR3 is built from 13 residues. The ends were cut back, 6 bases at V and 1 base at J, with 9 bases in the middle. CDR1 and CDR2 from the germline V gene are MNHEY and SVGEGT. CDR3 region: CASRSTANTEAFF. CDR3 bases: TGTGCCAGCAGATCGACAGCGAACACTGAAGCTTTCTTT.

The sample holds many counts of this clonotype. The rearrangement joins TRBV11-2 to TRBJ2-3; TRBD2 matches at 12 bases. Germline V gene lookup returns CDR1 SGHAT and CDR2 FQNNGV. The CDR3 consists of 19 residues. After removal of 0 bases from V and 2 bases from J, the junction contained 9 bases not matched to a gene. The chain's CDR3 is CASSLEASGGARTTDTQYF. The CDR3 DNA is TGTGCCAGCAGCTTAGAGGCTAGCGGGGGGGCTAGGACCACAGATACGCAGTATTTT. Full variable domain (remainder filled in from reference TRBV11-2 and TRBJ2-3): EAGVAQSPRYKIIEKRQSVAFWCNPISGHATLYWYQQILGQGPKLLIQFQNNGVVDDSQLPKDRFSAERLKGVDSTLKIQPAKLEDSAVYLCASSLEASGGARTTDTQYFGPGTRLTVL.

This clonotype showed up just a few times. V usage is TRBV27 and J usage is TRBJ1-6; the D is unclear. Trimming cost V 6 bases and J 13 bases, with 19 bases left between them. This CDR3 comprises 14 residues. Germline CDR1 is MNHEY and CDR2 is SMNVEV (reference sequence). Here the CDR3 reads CASRDQVDTGPLHF. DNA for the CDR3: TGTGCCAGCAGAGATCAGGTCGACACGGGGCCCCTCCACTTT.

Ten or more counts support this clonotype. The CDR3 loop is CASSTGTAYNEQFF. The CDR3 DNA follows: TGCGCCAGCAGCACAGGGACAGCCTACAATGAGCAGTTCTTC. The chain couples TRBV5-1 to TRBJ2-1, with 7 bases fitting TRBD1. V shed 4 bases, J shed 2 bases, and the junction held 3 bases outside the gene matches. The CDR3 spans 14 residues. From germline, CDR1 is SGHRS and CDR2 YFSETQ. The whole variable domain, remainder taken from reference TRBV5-1 and TRBJ2-1, is KAGVTQTPRYLIKTRGQQVTLSCSPISGHRSVSWYQQTPGQGLQFLFEYFSETQRNKGNFPGRFSGRQFSNSRSEMNVSTLELGDSALYLCASSTGTAYNEQFFGPGTRLTVL.

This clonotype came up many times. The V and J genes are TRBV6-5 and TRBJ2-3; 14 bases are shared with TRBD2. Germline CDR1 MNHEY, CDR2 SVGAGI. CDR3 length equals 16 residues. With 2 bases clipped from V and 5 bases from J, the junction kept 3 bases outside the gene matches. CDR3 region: CASSYGTSGGRDTQYF. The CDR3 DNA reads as TGTGCCAGCAGTTACGGGACTAGCGGGGGTAGAGATACGCAGTATTTT.